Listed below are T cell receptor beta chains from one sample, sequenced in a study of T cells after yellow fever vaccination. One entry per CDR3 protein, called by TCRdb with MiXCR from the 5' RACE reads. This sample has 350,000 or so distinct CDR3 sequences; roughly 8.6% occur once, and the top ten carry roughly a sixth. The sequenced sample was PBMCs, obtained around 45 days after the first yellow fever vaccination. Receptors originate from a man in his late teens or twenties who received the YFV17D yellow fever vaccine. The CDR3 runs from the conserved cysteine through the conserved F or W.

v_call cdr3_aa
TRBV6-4 CASSDDSGGFFF
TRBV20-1 CSAGGLAGGLGGELFF
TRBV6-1 CASTLEGNTGELFF
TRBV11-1 CASSTTSRSPTNTGELFF
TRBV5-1 CASSSGTGWRTDTQYF
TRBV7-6 CASSFPREGIMNTEAFF
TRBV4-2 CASSQSAPQGGGKLFF
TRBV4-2 CASSQAKYNEQFF
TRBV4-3 CASSQERQANTEAFF
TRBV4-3 CASSQAAPGNTEAFF
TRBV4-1 CASSQFRTGGETQYF
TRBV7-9 CASSLSAGTHQPQHF
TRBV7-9 CASSPTFASNEQYF
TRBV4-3 CASSQGSGGAWNEQFF
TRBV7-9 CASSFGPATNEKLFF
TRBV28 CASTSTDYSNQPQHF
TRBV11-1 CASSPERSSELAKNIQYF
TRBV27 CASSPTGESKQYF
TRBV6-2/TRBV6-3 CASRDQAGIQETQYF
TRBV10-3 CAIEEAGGYGYTF
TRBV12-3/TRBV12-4 CASSFYAEAFF
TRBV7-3 CASSGHPAADTQYF
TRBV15 CATSRNQGTNGYTF
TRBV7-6 CASSLARAGGVYEQYF
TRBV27 CASSLWGRTEQFF
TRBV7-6 CASSSRQGGGYTF
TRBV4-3 CASSQAPGTAGELFF
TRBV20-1 CSARDRRQGTSTGELFF
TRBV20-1 CSAVRGNTGELFF
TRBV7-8 CASSTIGQPSYGYTF
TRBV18 CASSRLASYNEQFF
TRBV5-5 CASSFAPASEQFF
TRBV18 CASSLRVTQYF
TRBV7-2 CASSSQGPYGYTF
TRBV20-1 CSARERGGTANTGELFF
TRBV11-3 CASSDLGGIYNEQFF